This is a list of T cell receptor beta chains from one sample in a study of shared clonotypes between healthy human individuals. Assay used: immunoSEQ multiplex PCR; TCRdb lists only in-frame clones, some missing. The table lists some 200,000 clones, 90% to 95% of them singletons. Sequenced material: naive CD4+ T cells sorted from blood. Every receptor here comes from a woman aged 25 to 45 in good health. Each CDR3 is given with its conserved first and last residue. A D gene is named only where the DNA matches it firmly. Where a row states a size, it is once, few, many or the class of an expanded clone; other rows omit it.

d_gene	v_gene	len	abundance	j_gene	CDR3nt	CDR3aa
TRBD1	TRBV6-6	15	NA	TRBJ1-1	TGTGCCAGCAGTTATGTCGCAGGGGGGAACACTGAAGCTTTCTTT	CASSYVAGGNTEAFF
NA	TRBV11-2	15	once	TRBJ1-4	TGTGCCAGCAGCTTTAGTACGACGGAGAATGAAAAACTGTTTTTT	CASSFSTTENEKLFF
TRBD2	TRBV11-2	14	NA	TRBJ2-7	TGTGCCAGCAGCCCGCCAGCGGGAAGATACGAGCAGTACTTC	CASSPPAGRYEQYF
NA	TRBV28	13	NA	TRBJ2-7	TGTGCCAGCAGCCTAACAGGCTTCAGGGAGCAGTACTTC	CASSLTGFREQYF
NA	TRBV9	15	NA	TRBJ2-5	TGTGCCAGCAGCGTAGTTAGCGGAGTTCAAGAGACCCAGTACTTC	CASSVVSGVQETQYF
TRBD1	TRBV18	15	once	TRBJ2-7	TGTGCCAGCTCACCACCGAGACAGGGTTACGGCGAGCAGTACTTC	CASSPPRQGYGEQYF
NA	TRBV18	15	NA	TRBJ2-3	TGTGCCAGCTCACCACGAACAGGGAGGACAGATACGCAGTATTTT	CASSPRTGRTDTQYF
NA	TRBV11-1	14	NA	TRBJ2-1	TGTGCCAGCAGCTTAGTGTCTAGTCTCGATGAGCAGTTCTTC	CASSLVSSLDEQFF
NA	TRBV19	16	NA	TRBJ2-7	TGTGCCAGTAGTAAAATACAAGCGGGTAGCTCCTACGAGCAGTACTTC	CASSKIQAGSSYEQYF
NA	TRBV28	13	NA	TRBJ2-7	TGTGCCAGCAGTCAGACTCTTGCCTACGAGCAGTACTTC	CASSQTLAYEQYF
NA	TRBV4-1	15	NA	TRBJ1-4	TGCGCCAGCAGCCAAGTACAGGGCGCGAATGAAAAACTGTTTTTT	CASSQVQGANEKLFF
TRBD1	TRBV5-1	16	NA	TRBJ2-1	TGCGCCAGCAGCTTGACGACAGGGGGGCCATACAATGAGCAGTTCTTC	CASSLTTGGPYNEQFF
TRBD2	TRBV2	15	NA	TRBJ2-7	TGTGCCAGCAAAGGGGACCAGAGCGGGAATTACGAGCAGTACTTC	CASKGDQSGNYEQYF
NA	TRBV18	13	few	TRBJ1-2	TGTGCCAGCTCACCCGGGGTGTTAGTAGGCTACACCTTC	CASSPGVLVGYTF
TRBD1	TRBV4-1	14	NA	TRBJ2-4	TGCGCCAGCAGCCACTCTGGGGACAGGGAAGCTCAGTACTTC	CASSHSGDREAQYF
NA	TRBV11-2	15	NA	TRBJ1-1	TGTGCCAGCAGCTTAGTTCCAGGGATGAACACTGAAGCTTTCTTT	CASSLVPGMNTEAFF
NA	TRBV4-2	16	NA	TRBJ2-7	TGTGCCAGCAGCCAAGAAAGGACCGAGTTCTCCTACGAGCAGTACTTC	CASSQERTEFSYEQYF
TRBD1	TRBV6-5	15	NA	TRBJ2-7	TGTGCCAGCAAACCGGACAGGGGGGCTGCCTACGAGCAGTACTTC	CASKPDRGAAYEQYF
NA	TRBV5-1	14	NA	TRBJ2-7	TGCGCCAGCCGCAAGGAGGTTTCTGATGGCGAGCAGTACTTC	CASRKEVSDGEQYF
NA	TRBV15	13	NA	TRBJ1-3	TGTGCCACCCGAGGGGGGACTGGAAACACCATATATTTT	CATRGGTGNTIYF
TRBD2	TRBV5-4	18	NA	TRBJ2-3	TGTGCCAGCAGCTTTGGGACTAGCGGGGCGGGACCCACAGATACGCAGTATTTT	CASSFGTSGAGPTDTQYF
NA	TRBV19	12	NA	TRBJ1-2	TGTGCCAGTAGTAACGGGGAACATGGCTACACCTTC	CASSNGEHGYTF
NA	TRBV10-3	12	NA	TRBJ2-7	TGTGCCATCAGGAAGGGACCCTACGAGCAGTACTTC	CAIRKGPYEQYF
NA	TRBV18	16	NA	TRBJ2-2	TGTGCCAGCTCACCACGGTTAAACGCGGGTACCGGGGAGCTGTTTTTT	CASSPRLNAGTGELFF
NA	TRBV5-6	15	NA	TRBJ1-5	TGTGCCAGCAGTTACGGGGGGGCCCTTAATCAGCCCCAGCATTTT	CASSYGGALNQPQHF